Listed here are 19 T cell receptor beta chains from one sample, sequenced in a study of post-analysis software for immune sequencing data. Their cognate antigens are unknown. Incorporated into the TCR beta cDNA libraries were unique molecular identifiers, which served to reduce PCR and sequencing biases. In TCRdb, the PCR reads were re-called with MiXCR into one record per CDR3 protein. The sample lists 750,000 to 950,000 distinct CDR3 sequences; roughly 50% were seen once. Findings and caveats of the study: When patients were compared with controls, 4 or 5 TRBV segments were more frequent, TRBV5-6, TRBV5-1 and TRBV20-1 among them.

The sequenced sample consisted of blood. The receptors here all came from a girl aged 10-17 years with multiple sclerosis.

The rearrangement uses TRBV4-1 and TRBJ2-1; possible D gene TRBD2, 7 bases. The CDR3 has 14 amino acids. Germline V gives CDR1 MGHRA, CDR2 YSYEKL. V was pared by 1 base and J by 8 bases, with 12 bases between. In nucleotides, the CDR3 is TGCGCCAGCAGCCAAGTTGGGGGGGCTGATGAGCAGTTCTTC. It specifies CASSQVGGADEQFF.

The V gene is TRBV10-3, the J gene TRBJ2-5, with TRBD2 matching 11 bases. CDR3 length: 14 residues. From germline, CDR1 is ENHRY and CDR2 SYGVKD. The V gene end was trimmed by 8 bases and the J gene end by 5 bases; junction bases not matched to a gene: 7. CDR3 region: CAIGTSGQGETQYF. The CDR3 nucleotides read TGTGCCATCGGGACTAGCGGCCAAGGGGAGACCCAGTACTTC.

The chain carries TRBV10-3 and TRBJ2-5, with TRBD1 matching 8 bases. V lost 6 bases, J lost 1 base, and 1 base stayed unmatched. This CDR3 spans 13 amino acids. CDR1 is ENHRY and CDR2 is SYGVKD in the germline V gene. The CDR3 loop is CAIRGTGQETQYF. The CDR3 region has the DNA TGTGCCATCAGGGGGACAGGCCAAGAGACCCAGTACTTC.

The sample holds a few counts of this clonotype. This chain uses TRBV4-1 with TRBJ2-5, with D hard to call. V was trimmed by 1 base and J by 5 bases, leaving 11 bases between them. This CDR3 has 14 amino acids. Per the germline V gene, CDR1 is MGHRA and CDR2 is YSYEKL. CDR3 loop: CASSQVMGWETQYF. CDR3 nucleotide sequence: TGCGCCAGCAGCCAAGTCATGGGATGGGAGACCCAGTACTTC.

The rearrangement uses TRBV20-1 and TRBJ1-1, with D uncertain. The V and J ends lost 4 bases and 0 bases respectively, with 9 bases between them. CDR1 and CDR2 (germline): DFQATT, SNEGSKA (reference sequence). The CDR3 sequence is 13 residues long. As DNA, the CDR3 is TGCAGTGCTACCGTCCCCGTGAACACTGAAGCTTTCTTT. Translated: CSATVPVNTEAFF.

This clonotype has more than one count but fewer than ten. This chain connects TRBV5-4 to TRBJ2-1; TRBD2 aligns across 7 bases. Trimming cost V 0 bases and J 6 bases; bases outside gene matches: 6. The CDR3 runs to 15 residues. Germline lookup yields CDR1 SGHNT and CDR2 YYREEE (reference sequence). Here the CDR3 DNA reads TGTGCCAGCAGCTTGGTCCCAGGGAGGGGCAATGAGCAGTTCTTC. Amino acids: CASSLVPGRGNEQFF.

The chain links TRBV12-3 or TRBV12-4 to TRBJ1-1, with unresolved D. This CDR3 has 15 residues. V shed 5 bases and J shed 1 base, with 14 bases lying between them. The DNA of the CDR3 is TGTGCCAGCAGTCCCGGACGGCTACAGAACACTGAAGCTTTCTTT. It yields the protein CASSPGRLQNTEAFF.

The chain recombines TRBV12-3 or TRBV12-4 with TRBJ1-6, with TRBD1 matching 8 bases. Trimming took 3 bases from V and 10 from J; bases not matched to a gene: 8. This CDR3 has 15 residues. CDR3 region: CASSFRDRTASPLHF. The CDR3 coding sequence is TGTGCCAGCAGTTTTCGGGACAGGACAGCCTCACCCCTCCACTTT.

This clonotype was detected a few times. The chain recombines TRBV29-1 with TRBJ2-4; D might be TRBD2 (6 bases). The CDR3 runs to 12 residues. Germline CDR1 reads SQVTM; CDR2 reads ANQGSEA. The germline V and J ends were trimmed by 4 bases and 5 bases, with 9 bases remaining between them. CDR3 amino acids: CSVGLGENIQYF. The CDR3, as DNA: TGCAGCGTTGGACTAGGGGAAAACATTCAGTACTTC.

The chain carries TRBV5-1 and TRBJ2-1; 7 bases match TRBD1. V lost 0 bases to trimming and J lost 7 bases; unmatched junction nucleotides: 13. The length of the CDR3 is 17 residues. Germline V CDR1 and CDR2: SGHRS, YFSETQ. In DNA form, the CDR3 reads TGCGCCAGCAGCTTGGGGGACAGCGCGCCGTTGGGAAATGAGCAGTTCTTC. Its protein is CASSLGDSAPLGNEQFF.

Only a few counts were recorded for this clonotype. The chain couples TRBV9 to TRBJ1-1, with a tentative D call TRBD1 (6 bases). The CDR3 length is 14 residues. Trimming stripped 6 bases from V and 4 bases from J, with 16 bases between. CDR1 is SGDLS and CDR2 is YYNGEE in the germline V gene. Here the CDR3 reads CASTFGQGGTEAFF. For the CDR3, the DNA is TGTGCCAGCACCTTCGGACAAGGGGGCACTGAAGCTTTCTTT.

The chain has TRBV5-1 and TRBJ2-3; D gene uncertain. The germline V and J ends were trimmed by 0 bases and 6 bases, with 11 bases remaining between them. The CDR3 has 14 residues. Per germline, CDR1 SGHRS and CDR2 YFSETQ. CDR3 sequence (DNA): TGCGCCAGCAGCTTGGCCGCAGGTGTGGATACGCAGTATTTT. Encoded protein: CASSLAAGVDTQYF.

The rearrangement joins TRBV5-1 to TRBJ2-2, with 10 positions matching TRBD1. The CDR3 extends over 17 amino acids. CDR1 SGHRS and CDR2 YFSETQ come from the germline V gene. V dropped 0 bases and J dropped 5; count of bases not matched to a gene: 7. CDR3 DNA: TGCGCCAGCAGCTTGGCCGAGGGACAGGGGTTGACCGGGGAGCTGTTTTTT. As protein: CASSLAEGQGLTGELFF.

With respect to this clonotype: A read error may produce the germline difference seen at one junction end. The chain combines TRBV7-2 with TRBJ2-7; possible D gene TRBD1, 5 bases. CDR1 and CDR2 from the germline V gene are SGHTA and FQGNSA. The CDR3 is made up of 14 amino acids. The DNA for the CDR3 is TGTGTCAGCAGAACTTCCCCCAGGGCCTACGAGCAGTACTTC. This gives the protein CVSRTSPRAYEQYF. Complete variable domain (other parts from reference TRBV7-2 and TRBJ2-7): GAGVSQSPSNKVTEKGKDVELRCDPISGHTALYWYRQSLGQGLEFLIYFQGNSAPDKSGLPSDRFSAERTGGSVSTLTIQRTQQEDSAVYLCVSRTSPRAYEQYFGPGTRLTVT.

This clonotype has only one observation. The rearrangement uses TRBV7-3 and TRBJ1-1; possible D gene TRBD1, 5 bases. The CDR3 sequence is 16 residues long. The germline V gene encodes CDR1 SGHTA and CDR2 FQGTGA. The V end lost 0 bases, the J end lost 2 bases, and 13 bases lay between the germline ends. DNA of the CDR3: TGTGCCAGCAGCTTAACGGGCGGGGCACCCAACACTGAAGCTTTCTTT. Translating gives CASSLTGGAPNTEAFF.

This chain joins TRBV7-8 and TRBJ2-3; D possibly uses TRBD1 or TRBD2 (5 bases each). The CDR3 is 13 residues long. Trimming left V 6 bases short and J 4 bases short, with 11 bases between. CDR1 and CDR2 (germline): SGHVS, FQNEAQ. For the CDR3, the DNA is TGTGCCAGCAGTCGGGACGGCCCAGATACGCAGTATTTT. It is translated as CASSRDGPDTQYF. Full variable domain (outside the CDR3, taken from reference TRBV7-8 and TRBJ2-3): GAGVSQSPRYKVAKRGQDVALRCDPISGHVSLFWYQQALGQGPEFLTYFQNEAQLDKSGLPSDRFFAERPEGSVSTLKIQRTQQEDSAVYLCASSRDGPDTQYFGPGTRLTVL.

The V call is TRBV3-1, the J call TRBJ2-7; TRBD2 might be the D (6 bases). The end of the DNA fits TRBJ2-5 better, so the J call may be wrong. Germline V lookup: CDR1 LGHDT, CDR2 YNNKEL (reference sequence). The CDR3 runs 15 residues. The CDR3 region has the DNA TGTGCCAGCAGGCGGGACTTGGGTATCGTCCAGACCCAGTACTTC. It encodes CASRRDLGIVQTQYF.

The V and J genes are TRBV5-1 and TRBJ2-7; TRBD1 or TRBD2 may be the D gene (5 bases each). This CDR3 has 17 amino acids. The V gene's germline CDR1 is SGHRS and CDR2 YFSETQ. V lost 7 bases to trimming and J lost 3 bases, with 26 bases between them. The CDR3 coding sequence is TGCGCCAGCGGCACCGGGACCCCCCCAAGAGACCTCTACGAGCAGTACTTC. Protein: CASGTGTPPRDLYEQYF.

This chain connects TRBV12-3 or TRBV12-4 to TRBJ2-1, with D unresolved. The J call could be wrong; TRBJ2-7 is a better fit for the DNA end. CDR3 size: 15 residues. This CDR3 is CASSFRPSSYNEQYF. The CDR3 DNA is TGTGCCAGCAGTTTCAGGCCGAGCTCCTACAATGAGCAGTACTTC.